One and the same sample provided the 32 T cell receptor beta chains below, sequenced in a study of blood T cell repertoires in COVID-19. The assay was immunoSEQ multiplex PCR, and TCRdb's table has in-frame clones only and misses some. This sample has fewer than 100,000 clones; 87% occur once, and the top ten carry 3.5% to 5.5%. Sequencing input: peripheral blood. These TCRs come from a man in his 70s with acute or convalescent COVID-19.

J is TRBJ1-5 and V is TRBV3-1 (or the pseudogene TRBV3-2); TRBD1 aligns across 10 bases. Germline V gene lookup returns CDR1 LGHDT and CDR2 YNNKEL (reference sequence). The junction had 8 bases not matched to a gene; V was cut back by 6 bases and J by 9 bases. The CDR3 runs to 14 residues. CDR3 loop: CASSPGTGARPQHF. The CDR3 DNA reads as TGTGCCAGCAGTCCCGGGACAGGGGCCCGGCCCCAGCATTTT.

The rearrangement links TRBV3-1 (or the pseudogene TRBV3-2) to TRBJ1-4, with 7 positions matching TRBD1. CDR1 is LGHDT, CDR2 YNNKEL, per germline (reference sequence). Losses at the gene ends were 4 bases for V and 8 bases for J; bases not matched to a gene: 10. The CDR3 extends over 15 amino acids. The CDR3 bases are TGTGCCAGCAGCCGTGACAGGGACCCTTTAGAAAAACTGTTTTTT. Residues: CASSRDRDPLEKLFF.

This clone was found once. This rearrangement joins TRBV12-5 to TRBJ2-7; D perhaps matches TRBD1 (6 bases). V dropped 4 bases and J dropped 5 bases, with 15 bases sitting between them. This CDR3 has 14 amino acids. CDR1 is LGHNT, CDR2 FRNRAP, per germline. CDR3 in amino acids: CASGSGAGVHEQYF. The CDR3 coding sequence is TGTGCTAGTGGTTCCGGTGCAGGGGTCCACGAGCAGTACTTC.

V gene TRBV5-1 combines with J gene TRBJ1-1; tentatively, D is TRBD1 (5 bases). Trimming took off 4 bases at V and 0 bases at J, with 16 bases between the two ends. Looked up from germline, CDR1 is SGHRS and CDR2 is YFSETQ. There are 16 residues in the CDR3. The CDR3 loop is CASSPGVTLMNTEAFF. CDR3 sequence (DNA): TGCGCCAGCAGCCCGGGGGTCACCCTAATGAACACTGAAGCTTTCTTT.

This clone was detected only a few times. The chain links TRBV2 to TRBJ1-1, with a possible D match to TRBD1 (6 bases). Trimming took 8 bases from V and 0 from J, leaving 16 bases between them. Germline-derived CDR1 and CDR2 are SNHLY and FYNNEI. This CDR3 spans 15 amino acids. CDR3 DNA: TGTGCCAGCTCAAGAGACAGGCTTATGAACACTGAAGCTTTCTTT. It encodes CASSRDRLMNTEAFF.

This sequence joins TRBV5-1 and TRBJ1-5; D remains unclear. Germline-derived CDR1 and CDR2 are SGHRS and YFSETQ. Trimming took 0 bases from V and 4 from J, leaving 11 bases between them. The CDR3 covers 15 residues. The CDR3 region is CASSLGTAKNQPQHF. CDR3 sequence (DNA): TGCGCCAGCAGCTTGGGAACAGCAAAGAATCAGCCCCAGCATTTT.

J is TRBJ1-6 and V is TRBV19; D is unclear. With 10 bases removed from V and 1 base from J, the gap between germline ends came to 17 bases. This CDR3 contains 16 residues. Germline V gives CDR1 LNHDA, CDR2 SQIVND (reference sequence). CDR3 bases: TGTGCCACGTCTTCACGGGGTGGATCCTATAATTCACCCCTCCACTTT. Encoded protein: CATSSRGGSYNSPLHF.

The V gene is TRBV6-5, the J gene TRBJ2-5; 7 bases line up with TRBD1. Germline V lookup: CDR1 MNHEY, CDR2 SVGAGI. Trimming removed 8 bases from V and 1 base from J; junction bases left unmatched: 10. The length of the CDR3 is 15 residues. In DNA form, the CDR3 reads TGTGCCAGCGGGAGAAAAACAGGGGTCCAAGAGACCCAGTACTTC. This gives the protein CASGRKTGVQETQYF.

The chain combines TRBV29-1 with TRBJ1-1; 7 bases are shared with TRBD1. This CDR3 has 15 amino acids. Trimming removed 6 bases from V and 4 bases from J; junction bases left unmatched: 14. Germline lookup yields CDR1 SQVTM and CDR2 ANQGSEA. Here the CDR3 DNA reads TGCAGCGTAGAAACTACTCAGGGGGTTCGCACTGAAGCTTTCTTT. Translated, it gives CSVETTQGVRTEAFF. Full variable domain (rest looked up from reference TRBV29-1 and TRBJ1-1): SAVISQKPSRDICQRGTSLTIQCQVDSQVTMMFWYRQQPGQSLTLIATANQGSEATYESGFVIDKFPISRPNLTFSTLTVSNMSPEDSSIYLCSVETTQGVRTEAFFGQGTRLTVV.

The V and J genes are TRBV11-3 and TRBJ2-1; D is possibly TRBD1 (7 bases). V lost 5 bases, J lost 0 bases, and 11 bases lay in between. The CDR3 loop spans 15 amino acids. Germline CDR1 SGHNT, CDR2 YENEEA. CDR3 residues: CASSPGGTSYNEQFF. The CDR3 region has the DNA TGTGCCAGCAGCCCAGGGGGGACCTCCTACAATGAGCAGTTCTTC.

The genes are TRBV19 and TRBJ2-1, with 15 nucleotides matching TRBD2. Trimming removed 5 bases from V and 4 bases from J; junction bases left unmatched: 15. Germline V lookup: CDR1 LNHDA, CDR2 SQIVND (reference sequence). The CDR3 consists of 20 residues. The CDR3 region has the DNA TGTGCCAGTAGTCCGCGGGGACTAGCGGGGGGTTCGACGTCTTACAATGAGCAGTTCTTC. It codes for CASSPRGLAGGSTSYNEQFF.

A single count supports this clone. The J gene is TRBJ1-2, the V gene TRBV5-4, with TRBD1 matching 12 bases. Germline CDR1 and CDR2: SGHNT and YYREEE (reference sequence). The CDR3 spans 16 residues. The ends lost 2 bases at V and 4 bases at J; junction bases unmatched: 6. DNA for the CDR3: TGTGCCAGCAGCTTCCCCGGGACAGGGGGCTTCTATGGCTACACCTTC. This encodes CASSFPGTGGFYGYTF.

J is TRBJ1-2 and V is TRBV20-1, with D possibly being TRBD1 (5 bases). CDR3 length: 14 amino acids. V was cut by 3 bases and J by 8 bases, with 19 bases left in between. In germline, CDR1 is DFQATT, CDR2 SNEGSKA (reference sequence). The CDR3 sequence is CSASSAIQGGGYTF. As DNA, the CDR3 is TGCAGTGCTAGTTCCGCCATCCAGGGTGGCGGCTACACCTTC.

This rearrangement joins TRBV28 to TRBJ1-1, with D perhaps matching TRBD1 (5 bases). This CDR3 comprises 16 residues. CDR1 MDHEN and CDR2 SYDVKM come from the germline V gene. The V end lost 5 bases, the J end lost 7 bases, and 23 bases lay between the germline ends. CDR3 in amino acids: CASSPQSAKDTFEAFF. The CDR3 DNA reads as TGTGCCAGCAGTCCCCAATCCGCTAAGGACACCTTTGAAGCTTTCTTT.

This clone was seen once. The chain carries TRBV5-1 and TRBJ1-4, with TRBD1 as a possible D gene (5 bases). CDR3 length: 15 amino acids. Trimming took 4 bases from V and 4 from J, leaving 14 bases between them. Per the germline V gene, CDR1 is SGHRS and CDR2 is YFSETQ. The chain's CDR3 is CASSPWGRINEKLFF. CDR3 sequence (DNA): TGCGCCAGCAGCCCCTGGGGCCGGATTAATGAAAAACTGTTTTTT.

V gene TRBV3-1 (or the pseudogene TRBV3-2) combines with J gene TRBJ1-2; a weak D match, TRBD1 (5 bases). The ends were cut back, 3 bases at V and 5 bases at J, with 10 bases in the middle. Germline V gene data show CDR1 as LGHDT and CDR2 as YNNKEL (reference sequence). The CDR3 has 13 residues. The CDR3 region is CASSQDTGYGYTF. The CDR3 DNA is TGTGCCAGCAGCCAGGATACAGGTTATGGCTACACCTTC.

The chain links TRBV5-4 to TRBJ2-1; tentatively, D is TRBD1 (5 bases). CDR1 is SGHNT, CDR2 YYREEE, per germline (reference sequence). V was trimmed by 0 bases and J by 3 bases, leaving 10 bases between them. There are 15 residues in the CDR3. The CDR3 coding sequence is TGTGCCAGCAGCTTGGATAGGACAAACTACAATGAGCAGTTCTTC. Translating it yields CASSLDRTNYNEQFF.

The chain carries TRBV2 and TRBJ1-6; 7 bases match TRBD1. V shed 4 bases and J 10 bases; nucleotides not matched to a gene: 10. The CDR3 extends over 15 amino acids. The germline V gene has CDR1 SNHLY and CDR2 FYNNEI. The CDR3 loop is CASSVKTGKESPLHF. For the CDR3, the DNA is TGTGCCAGCAGTGTCAAGACAGGGAAGGAGTCACCCCTCCACTTT. Full variable domain (missing parts from reference TRBV2 and TRBJ1-6): EPEVTQTPSHQVTQMGQEVILRCVPISNHLYFYWYRQILGQKVEFLVSFYNNEISEKSEIFDDQFSVERPDGSNFTLKIRSTKLEDSAMYFCASSVKTGKESPLHFGNGTRLTVT.

The chain links TRBV5-1 to TRBJ2-7, with D unresolved. CDR3 length equals 14 residues. Germline lookup yields CDR1 SGHRS and CDR2 YFSETQ. Trimming shortened V by 0 bases and J by 2 bases, and 9 bases separated the two germline ends. CDR3 DNA: TGCGCCAGCAGCTTGGCCGGGTCTACCTACGAGCAGTACTTC. Translated, it gives CASSLAGSTYEQYF. Using reference TRBV5-1 and TRBJ2-7 for the parts outside the CDR3, the full variable domain is KAGVTQTPRYLIKTRGQQVTLSCSPISGHRSVSWYQQTPGQGLQFLFEYFSETQRNKGNFPGRFSGRQFSNSRSEMNVSTLELGDSALYLCASSLAGSTYEQYFGPGTRLTVT.

The CDR3 reads CASSLAGTGSHEQYF. The CDR3 nucleotides are TGTGCCAGCAGCTTAGCCGGGACAGGGTCCCACGAGCAGTACTTC. The gene calls are TRBV7-8 and TRBJ2-7, with 9 bases that match TRBD1. J gave up 5 bases and V 0 bases, and 5 bases lay outside the gene matches. This CDR3 comprises 15 residues. Per germline, CDR1 SGHVS and CDR2 FQNEAQ.

The CDR3 reads CASSERDAGGETQYF. The CDR3, as DNA: TGTGCCAGCAGTGAGAGGGACGCGGGAGGAGAGACCCAGTACTTC. The chain employs TRBV2 and TRBJ2-5; 8 bases match TRBD2. V trimming: 3 bases; J trimming: 4 bases; junction bases outside the gene matches: 7. Germline V gene sequence: CDR1 SNHLY, CDR2 FYNNEI. This CDR3 spans 15 amino acids.

The chain employs TRBV6-6 and TRBJ1-6, with 9 bases that match TRBD1. The junction had 6 bases not matched to a gene; V was cut back by 5 bases and J by 10 bases. The V gene's germline CDR1 is MNHNY and CDR2 SVGAGI (reference sequence). The CDR3 runs 14 residues. CDR3 protein: CASSPGQGGSPLHF. DNA of the CDR3: TGTGCCAGCAGTCCGGGACAGGGAGGGTCACCCCTCCACTTT.

This chain joins TRBV28 and TRBJ1-2; 7 nucleotides align to TRBD1. Germline V lookup: CDR1 MDHEN, CDR2 SYDVKM. Trimming cost V 4 bases and J 7 bases; bases outside gene matches: 9. The CDR3 is 14 amino acids. CDR3 region: CASSYNDRVGGYTF. For the CDR3, the DNA is TGTGCCAGCAGTTATAATGACAGGGTCGGTGGCTACACCTTC.

This chain links TRBV7-2 with TRBJ1-1; TRBD1 might be the D (6 bases). The CDR3 length is 13 residues. From germline, CDR1 is SGHTA and CDR2 FQGNSA. Trimming took off 5 bases at V and 5 bases at J, with 12 bases between the two ends. CDR3 region: CASSVTGKTEAFF. In DNA, the CDR3 is TGTGCCAGCAGCGTCACAGGGAAAACTGAAGCTTTCTTT.

The chain uses TRBV30 and TRBJ1-2; D might be TRBD1 (5 bases). The germline V gene encodes CDR1 GTSNPN and CDR2 SVGIG (reference sequence). This CDR3 comprises 13 residues. Trimming pared 2 bases from V and 2 bases from J, leaving 9 bases between. The CDR3 DNA sequence: TGTGCCTGGAGTAATCGGGGGAACTATGGCTACACCTTC. It codes for CAWSNRGNYGYTF.

V and J are TRBV2 and TRBJ1-4, with a tentative D call TRBD1 (6 bases). The CDR3 covers 13 residues. V dropped 6 bases and J dropped 8 bases, with 13 bases sitting between them. The germline V gene has CDR1 SNHLY and CDR2 FYNNEI. CDR3 sequence reads: CASSRDNWEKLFF. Here the CDR3 DNA reads TGTGCCAGCAGCCGGGACAACTGGGAAAAACTGTTTTTT. Complete variable domain (other parts from reference TRBV2 and TRBJ1-4): EPEVTQTPSHQVTQMGQEVILRCVPISNHLYFYWYRQILGQKVEFLVSFYNNEISEKSEIFDDQFSVERPDGSNFTLKIRSTKLEDSAMYFCASSRDNWEKLFFGSGTQLSVL.

The rearrangement joins TRBV11-2 to TRBJ1-3; 7 bases agree with TRBD1. This CDR3 spans 15 amino acids. V was clipped by 4 bases and J by 4 bases; unmatched bases: 7. Per the germline V gene, CDR1 is SGHAT and CDR2 is FQNNGV. The CDR3 sequence: CASSSQTGWGNTIYF. CDR3 coding DNA: TGTGCCAGCAGCTCCCAGACAGGGTGGGGAAACACCATATATTTT.

This clone was found once. V and J are TRBV10-1 and TRBJ1-6; 8 bases align to TRBD1. This CDR3 region has 13 residues. J gave up 8 bases and V 6 bases, and 3 bases lay outside the gene matches. Germline CDR1 reads WNHNN; CDR2 reads SYGVQD (reference sequence). In nucleotides, the CDR3 is TGCGCCAGCAGGGAACAGGGGGATTCACCCCTCCACTTT. Its translation is CASREQGDSPLHF.

This chain links TRBV30 with TRBJ1-2; D is unresolved. Deletions cut 4 bases from V and 0 bases from J, with 9 bases between. The CDR3 covers 13 residues. CDR1 is GTSNPN and CDR2 is SVGIG in the germline V gene (reference sequence). The CDR3 sequence: CAWKGEANYGYTF. The CDR3 DNA reads TGTGCCTGGAAGGGAGAAGCTAACTATGGCTACACCTTC.

J is TRBJ1-6 and V is TRBV5-1, with TRBD1 matching 7 bases. The CDR3 has 15 amino acids. The V and J ends lost 0 bases and 5 bases, in that order; junction bases with no gene match: 2. Germline CDR1 SGHRS, CDR2 YFSETQ. The CDR3: CASSLETGNNSPLHF. The CDR3 DNA reads as TGCGCCAGCAGCTTGGAGACAGGGAATAATTCACCCCTCCACTTT.

This clone came up once. The J gene is TRBJ2-1, the V gene TRBV10-1, with TRBD2 identical over 10 bases. The germline CDR1 and CDR2 sequences are WNHNN and SYGVQD (reference sequence). V lost 5 bases to trimming and J lost 4 bases; unmatched junction nucleotides: 2. The CDR3 runs 14 residues. The CDR3 loop is CASSPSGGYNEQFF. DNA for the CDR3: TGCGCCAGCAGTCCTAGCGGGGGATACAATGAGCAGTTCTTC.

CDR3 coding DNA: TGTGCCAGCAGTGACTCGACAGGGTTTAGGGAGACCCAGTACTTC. Protein: CASSDSTGFRETQYF. J is TRBJ2-5 and V is TRBV25-1; 7 bases align to TRBD1. Germline CDR1 reads MGHDK; CDR2 reads SYGVNS. The CDR3 runs 15 residues. Trimming removed 3 bases from V and 5 bases from J; junction bases left unmatched: 9.